This TCR beta chain was profiled in a study of T cell changes during pregnancy in multiple sclerosis. The V gene lost 4 bases and the J gene lost 0 bases, with 10 bases spanning the gap. Germline lookup yields CDR1 MNHEY and CDR2 SVGAGI. The CDR3 is 15 residues long. TCRdb's table, derived via immunoSEQ multiplex PCR, lists solely in-frame clones and lacks some. In the table there are 50,000 to 55,000 clones, 80% to 95% of which are singletons. Sequences were derived from CD4+ T cells from peripheral blood mononuclear cells, sampled in the third trimester of pregnancy. The V call is TRBV6-5, the J call TRBJ1-3; no reliable D call. This sequence was found in a female donor with multiple sclerosis, enrolled in a pregnancy study. The CDR3 region is CASSSSQYSGNTIYF. CDR3 coding DNA: TGTGCCAGCAGTTCCTCACAGTACTCTGGAAACACCATATATTTT.